The 26 T cell receptor beta chains given below trace back to one sample, sequenced in a study of blood T cells in healthy people across ages. Combining a sample-barcoded 5' primer with a J-beta primer mix, a second PCR ran for roughly 7 to 11 cycles. TCRdb reprocessed the 5' RACE reads with MiXCR, giving one entry per CDR3 protein. Here the sample spans about 1.4 million distinct CDR3 sequences, approximately 63% being singletons. The sample was blood. These receptors came from a man in his late teens or twenties in good health.

The rearrangement uses TRBV29-1 and TRBJ1-1; D gene ambiguous. Germline-derived CDR1 and CDR2 are SQVTM and ANQGSEA. V was pared by 4 bases and J by 6 bases, with 6 bases between. The CDR3 contains 10 residues. CDR3 in amino acids: CSVVPSEAFF. The DNA for the CDR3 is TGCAGCGTTGTTCCCTCTGAAGCTTTCTTT.

V is TRBV11-2 and J is TRBJ1-2; possible D gene TRBD1, 6 bases. The V gene's germline CDR1 is SGHAT and CDR2 FQNNGV. V was pared by 5 bases and J by 3 bases, with 19 bases between. The CDR3 has 16 amino acids. The CDR3 loop reads CASSDSADSKDYGYTF. Written as DNA, the CDR3 is TGTGCCAGCAGCGATAGTGCGGACAGCAAAGACTATGGCTACACCTTC.

V is TRBV9 and J is TRBJ2-4; D might be TRBD1 (5 bases). The J call may not be correct, given that the DNA end is closer to TRBJ2-5. The CDR3 is 15 residues long. CDR1 is SGDLS, CDR2 YYNGEE, per germline. This chain's CDR3 is CASSVFIGVQETQYF. Here the CDR3 DNA reads TGTGCCAGCAGCGTTTTTATAGGGGTCCAAGAGACCCAGTACTTC.

This chain links TRBV20-1 with TRBJ1-1; a possible D gene is TRBD1 (6 bases). Trimming cost V 1 base and J 4 bases, with 19 bases left between them. There are 16 residues in the CDR3. The germline V gene encodes CDR1 DFQATT and CDR2 SNEGSKA (reference sequence). The CDR3 bases are TGCAGTGCTAGAGCCCTTCCACAGGGCTTTAGCACTGAAGCTTTCTTT. Translating gives CSARALPQGFSTEAFF.

This clonotype was counted between two and nine times. The chain recombines TRBV20-1 with TRBJ2-7, with D possibly matching TRBD1 (6 bases). Trimming shortened V by 6 bases and J by 2 bases, and 14 bases separated the two germline ends. The germline V gene encodes CDR1 DFQATT and CDR2 SNEGSKA (reference sequence). The CDR3 runs 13 residues. CDR3 nucleotide sequence: TGCAGTGCGTCCAGGGGTCTTACCTACGAGCAGTACTTC. This translates into CSASRGLTYEQYF.

The CDR3 DNA reads TGTGCCAGCAGCCTCCATATAGCGGAGAGCTCCTACAATGAGCAGTTCTTC. Its protein product is CASSLHIAESSYNEQFF. The genes are TRBV7-9 and TRBJ2-1, with D possibly matching TRBD2 (6 bases). Germline V gene data show CDR1 as SEHNR and CDR2 as FQNEAQ (reference sequence). V was trimmed by 5 bases and J by 0 bases, leaving 17 bases between them. The CDR3 has 17 amino acids.

This clonotype was recorded only once. The V call is TRBV27, the J call TRBJ2-5; tentative D call: TRBD2 (5 bases). The CDR3 is 14 amino acids. Germline V gene data show CDR1 as MNHEY and CDR2 as SMNVEV (reference sequence). The V end lost 2 bases, the J end lost 5 bases, and 12 bases lay between the germline ends. Written as DNA, the CDR3 is TGTGCCAGCAGTTTAGATAACTCGGGGGAGACCCAGTACTTC. Protein: CASSLDNSGETQYF.

This clonotype was picked up a small number of times. The gene calls are TRBV25-1 and TRBJ2-3; no clear D gene. The CDR3 runs 12 residues. V lost 3 bases and J 3 bases, leaving 4 bases between the germline ends. CDR1 MGHDK and CDR2 SYGVNS come from the germline V gene. This chain's CDR3 is CASSEWTDTQYF. The CDR3 DNA sequence: TGTGCCAGCAGTGAGTGGACAGATACGCAGTATTTT.

The chain combines TRBV12-3 or TRBV12-4 with TRBJ1-1; the match to TRBD1 covers 7 bases. The ends lost 3 bases at V and 1 base at J; junction bases unmatched: 5. The CDR3 is 15 residues long. DNA of the CDR3: TGTGCCAGCAGTTTTCTAGGGGGCACGAACACTGAAGCTTTCTTT. It translates to CASSFLGGTNTEAFF.

This clonotype was counted at least ten times. The chain joins TRBV12-3 or TRBV12-4 to TRBJ2-1; D ambiguous. V was clipped by 5 bases and J by 7 bases, with 12 bases between them. This CDR3 is 13 amino acids long. CDR3 amino acids: CASSVGVRNEQFF. CDR3 sequence (DNA): TGTGCCAGCAGTGTAGGTGTTAGGAATGAGCAGTTCTTC.

The V and J genes are TRBV12-3 or TRBV12-4 and TRBJ2-4; 8 bases map to TRBD2. J was trimmed by 13 bases and V by 8 bases; bases with no gene match: 13. CDR3 size: 13 residues. The CDR3 DNA sequence: TGTGCCAGCCGGCAGAGCGGGAGAAGTGAGCAGTACTTC. This codes for CASRQSGRSEQYF.

V and J are TRBV14 and TRBJ1-1; the D gene is possibly TRBD1 (6 bases). Trimming cost V 3 bases and J 8 bases, with 13 bases left between them. Germline values: CDR1 SGHDN, CDR2 FVKESK. The CDR3 is 13 residues long. The CDR3: CASSHLGTYEAFF. CDR3 in DNA: TGTGCCAGCAGCCATCTCGGGACATACGAAGCTTTCTTT.

The rearrangement links TRBV4-3 to TRBJ1-5; D remains ambiguous. This CDR3 contains 15 residues. Trimming stripped 0 bases from V and 3 bases from J, with 9 bases between. The germline V gene encodes CDR1 LGHNA and CDR2 YSLEER. The CDR3 region has the DNA TGCGCCAGCAGCCAAGATCCCGGGGACAATCAGCCCCAGCATTTT. Translated: CASSQDPGDNQPQHF.

The J gene is TRBJ2-1, the V gene TRBV6-5, with D uncertain. The CDR3 spans 14 residues. The germline V gene encodes CDR1 MNHEY and CDR2 SVGAGI. Trimming cost V 0 bases and J 6 bases, with 9 bases left between them. As DNA, the CDR3 is TGTGCCAGCAGTTACTCAGGGCCCGGCAATGAGCAGTTCTTC. Translation gives CASSYSGPGNEQFF.

The rearrangement uses TRBV15 and TRBJ1-5; D not certain. The CDR3 is 14 amino acids. V was cut by 8 bases and J by 4 bases, with 15 bases left in between. Germline values: CDR1 LNHNV, CDR2 YYDKDF (reference sequence). CDR3 in DNA: TGTGCCACCGCAGAGGACCCCGTAAATCAGCCCCAGCATTTT. It specifies CATAEDPVNQPQHF.

The V gene is TRBV11-2, the J gene TRBJ2-7; D uncertain. Trimming took off 4 bases at V and 6 bases at J, with 19 bases between the two ends. Germline V gene lookup returns CDR1 SGHAT and CDR2 FQNNGV. The CDR3 sequence is 15 residues long. The CDR3 protein is CASSSDLSVESEQYF. The CDR3 nucleotides are TGTGCCAGCAGCTCCGACCTCTCAGTTGAGTCCGAGCAGTACTTC.

This chain links TRBV12-3 or TRBV12-4 with TRBJ2-3, with a weak D call TRBD1 (5 bases). The CDR3 runs to 16 residues. The V gene lost 6 bases and the J gene lost 2 bases, with 18 bases spanning the gap. CDR3: CASSPSPGRATDTQYF. The CDR3 coding sequence is TGTGCCAGCAGCCCTTCCCCGGGCAGGGCCACAGATACGCAGTATTTT.

V usage is TRBV20-1 and J usage is TRBJ2-1; D is ambiguous. Germline V gene data show CDR1 as DFQATT and CDR2 as SNEGSKA (reference sequence). This CDR3 region has 10 residues. Trimming took 6 bases from V and 13 from J, leaving 13 bases between them. The CDR3 DNA is TGCAGTGCCGAAAAACGGAGCCAGTTCTTC. Translating gives CSAEKRSQFF.

The V and J genes are TRBV5-6 and TRBJ2-7; TRBD1 agrees at 8 bases. The J call may not be correct, given that the DNA end is closer to TRBJ2-5. CDR1 SGHDT and CDR2 YYEEEE come from the germline V gene. The CDR3 is 15 residues long. The CDR3: CASSSQGAGEETQYF. The CDR3 bases are TGTGCCAGCAGCTCTCAGGGGGCAGGAGAGGAGACCCAGTACTTC.

The gene calls are TRBV25-1 and TRBJ2-5; D not certain. With 4 bases removed from V and 2 bases from J, the gap between germline ends came to 11 bases. The CDR3 spans 14 residues. Per germline, CDR1 MGHDK and CDR2 SYGVNS. DNA for the CDR3: TGTGCCAGCAGTGGCGGCAGGCCTCAAGAGACCCAGTACTTC. Translated: CASSGGRPQETQYF. Full variable domain (rest looked up from reference TRBV25-1 and TRBJ2-5): EADIYQTPRYLVIGTGKKITLECSQTMGHDKMYWYQQDPGMELHLIHYSYGVNSTEKGDLSSESTVSRIRTEHFPLTLESARPSHTSQYLCASSGGRPQETQYFGPGTRLLVL.

The chain couples TRBV7-6 to TRBJ2-1; weak D call: TRBD1 (6 bases). The germline V gene encodes CDR1 SGHVS and CDR2 FNYEAQ. V was shortened by 6 bases and J by 9 bases, with 18 bases between the two germline ends. The CDR3 runs to 14 residues. In nucleotides, the CDR3 is TGTGCCAGCAGTCTGACAGGCGGGCAAGGTGAGCAGTTCTTC. Amino acid sequence: CASSLTGGQGEQFF.

The V call is TRBV20-1, the J call TRBJ2-3; no reliable D call. V lost 0 bases and J 1 base, leaving 14 bases between the germline ends. The CDR3 contains 16 residues. Per the germline V gene, CDR1 is DFQATT and CDR2 is SNEGSKA (reference sequence). The CDR3 sequence is CSARDRRIGGTDTQYF. CDR3 bases: TGCAGTGCTAGAGATCGGCGAATTGGGGGCACAGATACGCAGTATTTT.

The CDR3 loop reads CASSTLTGANVLTF. DNA for the CDR3: TGTGCCAGCAGCACTCTAACGGGGGCCAACGTCCTGACTTTC. V gene TRBV6-5 combines with J gene TRBJ2-6; D remains unclear. The CDR3 runs to 14 residues. Germline V gene data show CDR1 as MNHEY and CDR2 as SVGAGI. The ends were cut back, 6 bases at V and 4 bases at J, with 10 bases in the middle.

V gene TRBV4-2 combines with J gene TRBJ1-1, with 8 bases matching TRBD1. This CDR3 region has 13 residues. Germline V gene sequence: CDR1 LGHNA, CDR2 YNFKEQ. Trimming at V came to 3 bases and at J to 7 bases, leaving 4 bases not matched to a gene. The CDR3 DNA reads as TGTGCCAGCAGCCACCCGACAGGGGATGAAGCTTTCTTT. Its translation is CASSHPTGDEAFF.

Worth noting for this clonotype: A much larger clone differs from this one at a single base, so this may be a read error. The chain couples TRBV6-5 to TRBJ2-5; unclear D gene. The CDR3 is 13 residues long. V lost 0 bases, J lost 4 bases, and 6 bases lay in between. From germline, CDR1 is MNHEY and CDR2 SVGAGI. This chain's CDR3 is CASSYSTAETQYF. CDR3 bases: TGTGCCAGCAGTTACTCAACAGCAGAGACCCAGTACTTC.

A single count supports this clonotype. The genes are TRBV15 and TRBJ2-1; D remains unclear. Germline CDR1 reads LNHNV; CDR2 reads YYDKDF (reference sequence). V lost 0 bases and J 13 bases, leaving 19 bases between the germline ends. The length of the CDR3 is 15 residues. The DNA for the CDR3 is TGTGCCACCAGCAGAGATTTGAGTACCGGAGAGACCCAGTTCTTC. Its translation is CATSRDLSTGETQFF.